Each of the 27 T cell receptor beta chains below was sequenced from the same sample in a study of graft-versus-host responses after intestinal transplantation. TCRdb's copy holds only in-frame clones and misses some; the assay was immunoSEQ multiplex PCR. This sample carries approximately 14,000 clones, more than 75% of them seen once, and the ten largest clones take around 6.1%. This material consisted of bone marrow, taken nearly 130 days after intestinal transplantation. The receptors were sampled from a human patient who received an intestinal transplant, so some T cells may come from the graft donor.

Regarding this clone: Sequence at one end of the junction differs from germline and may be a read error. The CDR3 loop reads CASSSDNEQFF. CDR3 sequence (DNA): TGTGCCAGCAGCTCCGACAATGAGCAGTTCTTC. The chain uses TRBV7-2 and TRBJ2-1; no firm D call. The CDR3 has 11 residues. CDR1 SGHTA and CDR2 FQGNSA come from the germline V gene. The full variable domain, with the rest looked up from reference TRBV7-2 and TRBJ2-1, is GAGVSQSPSNKVTEKGKDVELRCDPISGHTALYWYRQSLGQGLEFLIYFQGNSAPDKSGLPSDRFSAERTGGSVSTLTIQRTQQEDSAVYLCASSSDNEQFFGPGTRLTVL.

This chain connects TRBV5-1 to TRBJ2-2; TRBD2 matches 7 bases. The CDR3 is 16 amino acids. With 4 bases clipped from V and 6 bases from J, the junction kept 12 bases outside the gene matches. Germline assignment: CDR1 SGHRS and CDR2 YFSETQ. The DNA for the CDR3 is TGCGCCAGCAGCCCCGGACTAGTATTTTTGGCCGGGGAGCTGTTTTTT. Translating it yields CASSPGLVFLAGELFF.

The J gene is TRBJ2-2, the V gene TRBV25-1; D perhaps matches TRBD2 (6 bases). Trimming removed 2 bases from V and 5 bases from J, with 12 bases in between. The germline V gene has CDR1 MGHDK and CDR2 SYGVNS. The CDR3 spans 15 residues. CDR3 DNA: TGTGCCAGCAGTGAACCCAGGGAGGAGACCGGGGAGCTGTTTTTT. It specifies CASSEPREETGELFF.

CDR3 in DNA: TGTGCCAGCAGGAGGGCGGGAGGGCCCCGGGAGACCCAGTACTTC. Translation: CASRRAGGPRETQYF. The chain couples TRBV28 to TRBJ2-5; 9 nucleotides match TRBD2. Germline CDR1 and CDR2: MDHEN and SYDVKM. The CDR3 runs to 15 residues. V lost 6 bases, J lost 5 bases, and 10 bases stayed unmatched.

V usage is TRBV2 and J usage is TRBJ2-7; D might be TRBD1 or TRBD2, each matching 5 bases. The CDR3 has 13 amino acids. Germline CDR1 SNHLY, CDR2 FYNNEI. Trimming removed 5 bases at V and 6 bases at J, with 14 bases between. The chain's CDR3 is CASSRDRVSEQYF. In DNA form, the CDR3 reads TGTGCCAGCAGTAGGGACCGCGTCTCCGAGCAGTACTTC.

The CDR3, as DNA: TGTGCCAGCCAACAAAACAGGGGAAGTTATAATGAGCAGTTCTTC. Amino acids: CASQQNRGSYNEQFF. The V call is TRBV19, the J call TRBJ2-1, with 7 bases fitting TRBD1. CDR3 length equals 15 residues. Germline CDR1 is LNHDA and CDR2 is SQIVND (reference sequence). V was clipped by 9 bases and J by 7 bases; unmatched bases: 15.

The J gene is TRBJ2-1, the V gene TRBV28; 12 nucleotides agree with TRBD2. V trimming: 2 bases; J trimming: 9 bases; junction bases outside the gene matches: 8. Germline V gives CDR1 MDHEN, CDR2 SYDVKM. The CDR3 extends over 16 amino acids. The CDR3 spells CASSLGRLAGEIEQFF. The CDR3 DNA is TGTGCCAGCAGTTTAGGCAGACTAGCGGGAGAAATTGAGCAGTTCTTC.

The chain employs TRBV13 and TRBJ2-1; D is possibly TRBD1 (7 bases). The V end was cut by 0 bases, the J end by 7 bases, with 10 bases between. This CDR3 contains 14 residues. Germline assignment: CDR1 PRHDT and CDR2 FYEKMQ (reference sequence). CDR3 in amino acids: CASSLGTGRNEQFF. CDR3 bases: TGTGCCAGCAGCTTAGGGACAGGGAGGAATGAGCAGTTCTTC.

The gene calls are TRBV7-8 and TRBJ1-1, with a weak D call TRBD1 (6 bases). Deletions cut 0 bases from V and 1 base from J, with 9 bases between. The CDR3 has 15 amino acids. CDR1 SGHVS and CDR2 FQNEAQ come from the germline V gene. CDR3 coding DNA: TGTGCCAGCAGCTTAGCGCGGACAGCGAACACTGAAGCTTTCTTT. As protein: CASSLARTANTEAFF.

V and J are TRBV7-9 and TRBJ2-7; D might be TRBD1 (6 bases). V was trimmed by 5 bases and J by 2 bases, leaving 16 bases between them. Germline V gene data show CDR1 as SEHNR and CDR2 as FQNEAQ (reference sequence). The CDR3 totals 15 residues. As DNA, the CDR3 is TGTGCCAGCAGCAACCAGGGGCTGAGCGCCTACGAGCAGTACTTC. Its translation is CASSNQGLSAYEQYF.

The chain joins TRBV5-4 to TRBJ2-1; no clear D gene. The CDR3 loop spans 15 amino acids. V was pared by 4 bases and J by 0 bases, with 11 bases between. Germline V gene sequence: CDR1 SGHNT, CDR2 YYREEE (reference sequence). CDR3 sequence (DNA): TGTGCCAGCAGCCCCGGCCCAAGCTCCTACAATGAGCAGTTCTTC. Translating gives CASSPGPSSYNEQFF.

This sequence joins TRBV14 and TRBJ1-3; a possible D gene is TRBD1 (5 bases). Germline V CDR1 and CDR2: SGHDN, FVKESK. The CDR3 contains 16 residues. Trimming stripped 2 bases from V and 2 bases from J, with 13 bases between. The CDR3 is CASSQYVSGPGNTIYF. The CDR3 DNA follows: TGTGCCAGCAGCCAATATGTCTCAGGGCCTGGAAACACCATATATTTT.

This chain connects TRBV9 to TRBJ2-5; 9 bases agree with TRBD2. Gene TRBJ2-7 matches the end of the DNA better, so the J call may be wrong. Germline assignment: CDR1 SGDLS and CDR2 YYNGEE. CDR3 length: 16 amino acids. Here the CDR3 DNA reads TGTGCCAGCAGCGTAGCTGGCGCTAGCGGGATTTACGAGCAGTACTTC. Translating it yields CASSVAGASGIYEQYF.

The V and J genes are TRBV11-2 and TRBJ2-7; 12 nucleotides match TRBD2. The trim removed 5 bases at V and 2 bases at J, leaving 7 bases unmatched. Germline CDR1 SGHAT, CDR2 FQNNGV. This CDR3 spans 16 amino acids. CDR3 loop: CASSPGLAGGTYEQYF. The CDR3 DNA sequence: TGTGCCAGCAGCCCCGGGCTAGCGGGAGGGACCTACGAGCAGTACTTC.

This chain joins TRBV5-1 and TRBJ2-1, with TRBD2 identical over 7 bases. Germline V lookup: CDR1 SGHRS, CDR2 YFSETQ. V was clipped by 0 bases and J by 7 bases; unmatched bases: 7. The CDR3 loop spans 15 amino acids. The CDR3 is CASSLVAGRGNEQFF. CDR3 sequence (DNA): TGCGCCAGCAGCTTGGTAGCGGGCCGGGGGAATGAGCAGTTCTTC.

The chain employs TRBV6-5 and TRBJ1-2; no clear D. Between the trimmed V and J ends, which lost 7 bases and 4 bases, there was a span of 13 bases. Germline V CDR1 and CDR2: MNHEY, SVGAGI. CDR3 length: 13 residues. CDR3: CASTPGDLYGYTF. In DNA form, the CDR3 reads TGTGCCAGCACCCCGGGAGATCTCTATGGCTACACCTTC.

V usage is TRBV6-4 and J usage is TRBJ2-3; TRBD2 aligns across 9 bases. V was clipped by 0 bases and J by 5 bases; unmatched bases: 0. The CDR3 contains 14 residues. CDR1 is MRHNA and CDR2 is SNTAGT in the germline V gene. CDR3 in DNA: TGTGCCAGCAGTGACTCACTAGCGGGAGATACGCAGTATTTT. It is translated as CASSDSLAGDTQYF.

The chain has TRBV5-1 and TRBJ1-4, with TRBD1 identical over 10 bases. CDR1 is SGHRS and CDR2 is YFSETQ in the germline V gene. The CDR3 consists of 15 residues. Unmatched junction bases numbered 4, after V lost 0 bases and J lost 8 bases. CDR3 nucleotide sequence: TGCGCCAGCAGCTTGGAAGGGACAGGGGACGAAAAACTGTTTTTT. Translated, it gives CASSLEGTGDEKLFF. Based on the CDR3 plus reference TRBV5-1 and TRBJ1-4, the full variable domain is KAGVTQTPRYLIKTRGQQVTLSCSPISGHRSVSWYQQTPGQGLQFLFEYFSETQRNKGNFPGRFSGRQFSNSRSEMNVSTLELGDSALYLCASSLEGTGDEKLFFGSGTQLSVL.

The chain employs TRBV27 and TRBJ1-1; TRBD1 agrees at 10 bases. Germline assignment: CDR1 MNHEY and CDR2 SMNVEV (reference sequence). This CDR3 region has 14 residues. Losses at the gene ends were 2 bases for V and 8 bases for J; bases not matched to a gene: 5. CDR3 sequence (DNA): TGTGCCAGCAGTTTAAACCGACAGGGGGCAGAAGCTTTCTTT. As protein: CASSLNRQGAEAFF.

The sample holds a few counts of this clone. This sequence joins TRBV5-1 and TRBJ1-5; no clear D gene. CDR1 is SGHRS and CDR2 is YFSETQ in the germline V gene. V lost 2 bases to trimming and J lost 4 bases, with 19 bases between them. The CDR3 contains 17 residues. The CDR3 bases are TGCGCCAGCAGCTTAGCCAGCTCACCCCAACCTAATCAGCCCCAGCATTTT. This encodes CASSLASSPQPNQPQHF. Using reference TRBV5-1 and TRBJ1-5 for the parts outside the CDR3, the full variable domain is KAGVTQTPRYLIKTRGQQVTLSCSPISGHRSVSWYQQTPGQGLQFLFEYFSETQRNKGNFPGRFSGRQFSNSRSEMNVSTLELGDSALYLCASSLASSPQPNQPQHFGDGTRLSIL.

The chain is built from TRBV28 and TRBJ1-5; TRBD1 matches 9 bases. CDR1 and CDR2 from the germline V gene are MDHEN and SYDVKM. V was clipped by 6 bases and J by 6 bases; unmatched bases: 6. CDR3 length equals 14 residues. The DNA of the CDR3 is TGTGCCAGCAGGCCAACAGGGGGCACTCAGCCCCAGCATTTT. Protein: CASRPTGGTQPQHF.

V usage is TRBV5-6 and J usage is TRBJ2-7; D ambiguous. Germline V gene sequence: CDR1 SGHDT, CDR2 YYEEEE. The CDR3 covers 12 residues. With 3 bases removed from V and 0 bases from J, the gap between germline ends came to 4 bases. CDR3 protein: CASSYNSYEQYF. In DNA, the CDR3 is TGTGCCAGCAGCTACAACTCCTACGAGCAGTACTTC.

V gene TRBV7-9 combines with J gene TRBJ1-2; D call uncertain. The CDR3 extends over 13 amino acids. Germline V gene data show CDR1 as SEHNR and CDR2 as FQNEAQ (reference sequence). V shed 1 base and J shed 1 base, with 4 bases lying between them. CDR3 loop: CASSLGFNYGYTF. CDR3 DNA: TGTGCCAGCAGCTTAGGGTTTAACTATGGCTACACCTTC.

CDR3 nucleotide sequence: TGTGCCAGCAGTTTACGACTAGCGGGAAGCTTCTACAATGAGCAGTTCTTC. This encodes CASSLRLAGSFYNEQFF. This sequence joins TRBV27 and TRBJ2-1; TRBD2 aligns across 11 bases. Germline V gene sequence: CDR1 MNHEY, CDR2 SMNVEV (reference sequence). CDR3 length: 17 residues. Trimming cost V 2 bases and J 3 bases; bases outside gene matches: 6.

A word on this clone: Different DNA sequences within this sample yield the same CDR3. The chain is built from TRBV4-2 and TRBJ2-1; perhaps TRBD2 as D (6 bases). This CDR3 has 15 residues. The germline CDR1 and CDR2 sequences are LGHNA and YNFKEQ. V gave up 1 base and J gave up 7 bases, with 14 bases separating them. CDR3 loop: CASSQGTGDSNEQFF. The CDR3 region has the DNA TGTGCCAGCAGCCAAGGGACGGGAGATAGTAATGAGCAGTTCTTC.

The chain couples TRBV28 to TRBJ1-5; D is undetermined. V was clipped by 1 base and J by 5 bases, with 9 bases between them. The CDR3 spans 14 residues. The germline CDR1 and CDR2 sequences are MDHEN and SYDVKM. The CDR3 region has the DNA TGTGCCAGCAGTTTATTAGGCCCTGATCAGCCCCAGCATTTT. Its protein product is CASSLLGPDQPQHF.

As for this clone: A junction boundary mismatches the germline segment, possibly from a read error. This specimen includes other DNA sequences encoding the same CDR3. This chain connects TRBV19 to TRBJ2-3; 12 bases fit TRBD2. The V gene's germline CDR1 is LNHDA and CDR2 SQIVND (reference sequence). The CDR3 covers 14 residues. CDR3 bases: TGTGCCAGTAGGACTAGCGGGAGCACGGATACGCAGTATTTT. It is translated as CASRTSGSTDTQYF.